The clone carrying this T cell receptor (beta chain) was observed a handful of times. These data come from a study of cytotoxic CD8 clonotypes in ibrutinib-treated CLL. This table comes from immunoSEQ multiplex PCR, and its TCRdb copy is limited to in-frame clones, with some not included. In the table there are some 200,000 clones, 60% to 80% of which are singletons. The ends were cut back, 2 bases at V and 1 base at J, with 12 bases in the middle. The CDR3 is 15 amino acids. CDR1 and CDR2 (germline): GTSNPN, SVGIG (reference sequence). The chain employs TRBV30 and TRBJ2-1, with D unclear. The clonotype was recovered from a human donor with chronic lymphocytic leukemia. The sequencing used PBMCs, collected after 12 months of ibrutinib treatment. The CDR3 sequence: CAWSLEIVSYNEQFF. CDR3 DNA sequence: TGTGCCTGGAGTCTGGAGATAGTTTCCTACAATGAGCAGTTCTTC.